This TCR beta chain was captured in a study of blood T cell repertoires in COVID-19. Study summary: The cDNA or gDNA used as material had been derived from T cells, B-cell-depleted T cells, or PBMCs.

Germline values: CDR1 LNHDA, CDR2 SQIVND (reference sequence). The CDR3 is made up of 17 amino acids. V was trimmed by 3 bases and J by 2 bases, leaving 19 bases between them. Original handling: Amplification with reference gene primers provided the estimates of nucleated cell counts. Here immunoSEQ multiplex PCR was the method, and the copy in TCRdb shows in-frame clones only, minus some. V and J calls and clone size come straight from that table; D and trimming were deduced from the DNA. The table shows 60,000 to 65,000 clones, with approximately 80% occurring only once. The sequenced sample consisted of peripheral blood. The chain combines TRBV19 with TRBJ1-1; D is ambiguous. The source of this sequence is a man aged 60 to 75 with acute or convalescent COVID-19. The CDR3 DNA is TGTGCCAGTAGTATTGTCATCCTGGCCAACGTCAACACTGAAGCTTTCTTT. Its protein product is CASSIVILANVNTEAFF.